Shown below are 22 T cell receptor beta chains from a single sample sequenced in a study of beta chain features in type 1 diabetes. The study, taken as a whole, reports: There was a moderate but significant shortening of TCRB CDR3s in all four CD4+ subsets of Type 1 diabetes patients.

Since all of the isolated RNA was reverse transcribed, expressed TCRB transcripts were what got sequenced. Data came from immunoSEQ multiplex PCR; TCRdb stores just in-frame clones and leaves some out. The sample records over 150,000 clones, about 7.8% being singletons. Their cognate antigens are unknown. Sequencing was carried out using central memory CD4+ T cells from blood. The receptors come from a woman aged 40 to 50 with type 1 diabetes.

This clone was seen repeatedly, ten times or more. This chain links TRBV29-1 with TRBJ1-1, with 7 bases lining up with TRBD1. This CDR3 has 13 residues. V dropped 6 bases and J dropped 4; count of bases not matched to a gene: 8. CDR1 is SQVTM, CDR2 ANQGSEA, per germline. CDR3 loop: CSVATGQGTEAFF. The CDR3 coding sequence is TGCAGCGTAGCGACAGGGCAAGGCACTGAAGCTTTCTTT.

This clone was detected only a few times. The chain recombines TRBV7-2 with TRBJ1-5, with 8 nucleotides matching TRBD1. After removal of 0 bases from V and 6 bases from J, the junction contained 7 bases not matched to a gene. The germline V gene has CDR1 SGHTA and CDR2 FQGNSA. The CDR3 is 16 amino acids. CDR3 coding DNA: TGTGCCAGCAGCTTAGCGGCAGGGGGCAAGGGTCAGCCCCAGCATTTT. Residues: CASSLAAGGKGQPQHF.

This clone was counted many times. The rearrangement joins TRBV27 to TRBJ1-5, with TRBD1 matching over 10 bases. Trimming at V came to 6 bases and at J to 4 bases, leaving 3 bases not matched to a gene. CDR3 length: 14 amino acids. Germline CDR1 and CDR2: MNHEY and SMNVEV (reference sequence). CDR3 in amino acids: CASSPGQGNQPQHF. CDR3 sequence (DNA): TGTGCCAGCAGCCCGGGACAGGGGAATCAGCCCCAGCATTTT.

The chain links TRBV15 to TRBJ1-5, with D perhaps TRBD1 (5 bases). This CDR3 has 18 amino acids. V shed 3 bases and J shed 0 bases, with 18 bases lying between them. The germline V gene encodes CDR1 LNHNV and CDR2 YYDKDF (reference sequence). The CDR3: CATSSAGGGIYSNQPQHF. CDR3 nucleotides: TGTGCCACCAGCAGTGCCGGGGGGGGGATCTATAGCAATCAGCCCCAGCATTTT.

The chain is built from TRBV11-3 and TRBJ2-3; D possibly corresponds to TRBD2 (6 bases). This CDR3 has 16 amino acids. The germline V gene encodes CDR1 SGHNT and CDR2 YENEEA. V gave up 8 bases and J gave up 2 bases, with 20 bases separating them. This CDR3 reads CASSNPHSGYTDTQYF. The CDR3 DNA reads TGTGCCAGCTCCAACCCCCATAGCGGCTACACAGATACGCAGTATTTT.

CDR3 DNA sequence: TGCGCCAGCAGCCGTGCGTCCTACAATGAGCAGTTCTTC. This codes for CASSRASYNEQFF. The chain carries TRBV4-1 and TRBJ2-1; unclear D gene. CDR1 is MGHRA, CDR2 YSYEKL, per germline. This CDR3 region has 13 residues. V was pared by 4 bases and J by 1 base, with 5 bases between.

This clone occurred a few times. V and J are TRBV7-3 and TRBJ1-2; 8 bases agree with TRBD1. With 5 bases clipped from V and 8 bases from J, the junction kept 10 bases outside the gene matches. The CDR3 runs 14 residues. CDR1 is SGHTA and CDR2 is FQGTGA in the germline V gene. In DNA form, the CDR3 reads TGTGCCAGCAGCCCGGGCGGACAGGGACAGGGCTACACCTTC. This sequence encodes CASSPGGQGQGYTF.

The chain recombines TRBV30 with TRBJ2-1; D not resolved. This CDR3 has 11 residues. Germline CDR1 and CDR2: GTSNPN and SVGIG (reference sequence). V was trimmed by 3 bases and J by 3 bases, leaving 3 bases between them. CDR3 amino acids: CAWSFYNEQFF. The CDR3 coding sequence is TGTGCCTGGAGCTTCTACAATGAGCAGTTCTTC.

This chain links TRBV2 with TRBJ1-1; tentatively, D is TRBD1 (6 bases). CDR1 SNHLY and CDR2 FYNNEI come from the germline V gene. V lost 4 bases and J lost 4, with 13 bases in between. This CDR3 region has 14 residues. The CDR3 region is CASSGGDKGTEAFF. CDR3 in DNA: TGTGCCAGCAGTGGTGGGGACAAGGGCACTGAAGCTTTCTTT.

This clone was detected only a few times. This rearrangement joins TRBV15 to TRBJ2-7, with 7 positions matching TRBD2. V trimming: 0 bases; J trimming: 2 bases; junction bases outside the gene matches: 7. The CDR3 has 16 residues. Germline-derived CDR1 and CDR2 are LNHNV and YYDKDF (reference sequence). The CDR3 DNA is TGTGCCACCAGCAGAGATCTGGCTAGCGGAGCCTACGAGCAGTACTTC. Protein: CATSRDLASGAYEQYF.

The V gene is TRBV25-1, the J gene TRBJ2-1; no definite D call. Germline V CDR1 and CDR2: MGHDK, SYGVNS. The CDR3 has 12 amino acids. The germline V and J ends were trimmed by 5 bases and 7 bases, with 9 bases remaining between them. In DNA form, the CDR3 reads TGTGCCAGCAGTCCCCAGGCGAATGAGCAGTTCTTC. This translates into CASSPQANEQFF.

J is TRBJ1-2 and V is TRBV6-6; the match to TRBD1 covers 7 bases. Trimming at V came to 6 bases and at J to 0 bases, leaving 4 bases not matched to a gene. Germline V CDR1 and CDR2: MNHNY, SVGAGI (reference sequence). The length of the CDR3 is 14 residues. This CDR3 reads CASSRDSPNYGYTF. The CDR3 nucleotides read TGTGCCAGCAGCCGGGACAGCCCTAACTATGGCTACACCTTC.

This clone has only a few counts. The CDR3 loop reads CASSSWTGITEAFF. The CDR3 nucleotides read TGTGCCAGCAGCTCCTGGACAGGAATCACTGAAGCTTTCTTT. The chain carries TRBV13 and TRBJ1-1; 7 positions match TRBD1. Germline CDR1 reads PRHDT; CDR2 reads FYEKMQ (reference sequence). Germline trimming cut 4 bases from V and 4 bases from J; bases unmatched to any gene: 6. This CDR3 has 14 amino acids.

CDR3 coding DNA: TGCGCCAGCAGCTTGTGGGGGACGGGGGATCAGCCCCAGCATTTT. Protein sequence: CASSLWGTGDQPQHF. The rearrangement joins TRBV5-1 to TRBJ1-5, with a tentative D call TRBD1 (5 bases). CDR3 size: 15 residues. V lost 1 base and J 5 bases, leaving 13 bases between the germline ends. Germline lookup yields CDR1 SGHRS and CDR2 YFSETQ. Supplemented by reference TRBV5-1 and TRBJ1-5, the full variable domain reads KAGVTQTPRYLIKTRGQQVTLSCSPISGHRSVSWYQQTPGQGLQFLFEYFSETQRNKGNFPGRFSGRQFSNSRSEMNVSTLELGDSALYLCASSLWGTGDQPQHFGDGTRLSIL.

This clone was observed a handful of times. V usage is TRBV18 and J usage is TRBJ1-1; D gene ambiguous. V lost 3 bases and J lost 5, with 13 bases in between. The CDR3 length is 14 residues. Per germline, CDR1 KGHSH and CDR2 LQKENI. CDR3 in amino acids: CASSPQDRGTEAFF. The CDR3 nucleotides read TGTGCCAGCTCACCCCAGGATCGAGGGACTGAAGCTTTCTTT. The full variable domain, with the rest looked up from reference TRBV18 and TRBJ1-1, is NAGVMQNPRHLVRRRGQEARLRCSPMKGHSHVYWYRQLPEEGLKFMVYLQKENIIDESGMPKERFSAEFPKEGPSILRIQQVVRGDSAAYFCASSPQDRGTEAFFGQGTRLTVV.

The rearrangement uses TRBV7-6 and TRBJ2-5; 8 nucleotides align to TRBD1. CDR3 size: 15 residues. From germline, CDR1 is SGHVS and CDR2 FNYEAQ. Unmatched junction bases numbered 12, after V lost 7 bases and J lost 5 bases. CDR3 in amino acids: CASKVAAGGFETQYF. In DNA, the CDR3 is TGTGCCAGCAAGGTGGCGGCAGGGGGCTTTGAGACCCAGTACTTC.

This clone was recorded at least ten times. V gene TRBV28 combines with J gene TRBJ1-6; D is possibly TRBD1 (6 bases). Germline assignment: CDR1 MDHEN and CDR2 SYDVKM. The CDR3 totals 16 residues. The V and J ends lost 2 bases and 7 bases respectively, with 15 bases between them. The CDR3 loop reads CASSLGGAGNNSPLHF. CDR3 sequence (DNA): TGTGCCAGCAGTTTAGGGGGCGCAGGGAACAATTCACCCCTCCACTTT.

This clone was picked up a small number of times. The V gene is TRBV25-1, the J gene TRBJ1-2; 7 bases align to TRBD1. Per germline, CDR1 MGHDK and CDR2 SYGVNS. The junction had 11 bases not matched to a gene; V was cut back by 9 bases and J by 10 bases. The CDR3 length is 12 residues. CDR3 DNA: TGTGCCAGACTCAGACAGGGAGTAATCTACACCTTC. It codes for CARLRQGVIYTF.

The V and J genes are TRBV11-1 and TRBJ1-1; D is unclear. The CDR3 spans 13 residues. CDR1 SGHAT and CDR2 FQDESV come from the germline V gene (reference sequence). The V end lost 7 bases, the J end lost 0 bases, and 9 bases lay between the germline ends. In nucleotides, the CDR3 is TGTGCCAGCACCCGAGGGTTGAACACTGAAGCTTTCTTT. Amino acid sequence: CASTRGLNTEAFF.

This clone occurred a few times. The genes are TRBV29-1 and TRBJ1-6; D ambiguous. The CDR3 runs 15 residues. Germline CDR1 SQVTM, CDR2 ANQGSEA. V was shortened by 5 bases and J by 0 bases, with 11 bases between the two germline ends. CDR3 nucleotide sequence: TGCAGCGTTTCCTATGGGAGCTCCTATAATTCACCCCTCCACTTT. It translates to CSVSYGSSYNSPLHF.

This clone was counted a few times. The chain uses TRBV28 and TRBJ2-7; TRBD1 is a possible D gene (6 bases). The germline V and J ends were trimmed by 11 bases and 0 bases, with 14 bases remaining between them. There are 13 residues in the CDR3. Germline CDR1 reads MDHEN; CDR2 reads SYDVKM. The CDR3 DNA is TGTGCCGCTACCGGGACAAGCTCCTACGAGCAGTACTTC. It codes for CAATGTSSYEQYF.

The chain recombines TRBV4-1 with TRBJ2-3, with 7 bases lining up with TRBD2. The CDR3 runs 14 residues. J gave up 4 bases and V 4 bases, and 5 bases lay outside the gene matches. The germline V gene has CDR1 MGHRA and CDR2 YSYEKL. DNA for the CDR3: TGCGCCAGCAGCCCCCGTGCGGGGGCAGATACGCAGTATTTT. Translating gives CASSPRAGADTQYF.